What follows are 31 T cell receptor beta chains derived from one specimen sequenced in a study of T cell changes during pregnancy in multiple sclerosis. Profiling relied on immunoSEQ multiplex PCR, and the TCRdb table lists in-frame clones only, not all of them. The sample lists around 47,000 clones; approximately 96% were seen once. The source material was peripheral blood, sampled in the second trimester of pregnancy. The receptors derive from a female donor with multiple sclerosis, enrolled in a pregnancy study.

V usage is TRBV5-4 and J usage is TRBJ2-7; perhaps TRBD2 as D (6 bases). The CDR3 runs to 16 residues. V was clipped by 5 bases and J by 2 bases, with 20 bases between them. Germline V gene sequence: CDR1 SGHNT, CDR2 YYREEE (reference sequence). The CDR3 DNA sequence: TGTGCCAGCAGTTCGGGAGTTAGCGGCTCCACCTACGAGCAGTACTTC. Its protein is CASSSGVSGSTYEQYF.

This sequence joins TRBV19 and TRBJ2-5; 9 nucleotides agree with TRBD2. Germline CDR1 LNHDA, CDR2 SQIVND (reference sequence). The CDR3 is 18 amino acids. V shed 4 bases, J shed 4 bases, and the junction held 16 bases outside the gene matches. In nucleotides, the CDR3 is TGTGCCAGTAGTACTAGCGGGAATTTAATCTCCCTATCAGAGACCCAGTACTTC. Translation: CASSTSGNLISLSETQYF.

V gene TRBV5-4 combines with J gene TRBJ2-2; D is possibly TRBD2 (5 bases). V lost 2 bases and J 8 bases, leaving 10 bases between the germline ends. The CDR3 is 13 residues long. The germline V gene encodes CDR1 SGHNT and CDR2 YYREEE (reference sequence). CDR3 loop: CASSFSRAGELFF. The CDR3 DNA sequence: TGTGCCAGCAGCTTTTCGAGGGCAGGGGAGCTGTTTTTT. Variable domain in full (rest from reference TRBV5-4 and TRBJ2-2): ETGVTQSPTHLIKTRGQQVTLRCSSQSGHNTVSWYQQALGQGPQFIFQYYREEENGRGNFPPRFSGLQFPNYSSELNVNALELDDSALYLCASSFSRAGELFFGEGSRLTVL.

J is TRBJ2-2 and V is TRBV19; TRBD2 matches at 10 bases. Germline trimming cut 6 bases from V and 0 bases from J; bases unmatched to any gene: 4. Looked up from germline, CDR1 is LNHDA and CDR2 is SQIVND (reference sequence). The CDR3 spans 16 residues. CDR3 residues: CASRGLADANTGELFF. The CDR3 nucleotides read TGTGCCAGTAGAGGACTAGCGGACGCGAACACCGGGGAGCTGTTTTTT.

The rearrangement uses TRBV5-1 and TRBJ1-5; TRBD1 might be the D (5 bases). V was cut by 4 bases and J by 5 bases, with 10 bases left in between. This CDR3 comprises 13 residues. Germline loops: CDR1 SGHRS, CDR2 YFSETQ. The CDR3, as DNA: TGCGCCAGCAGCACCGAAGGGGATCAGCCCCAGCATTTT. Protein: CASSTEGDQPQHF.

V is TRBV19 and J is TRBJ1-4; 8 nucleotides line up with TRBD1. V lost 6 bases, J lost 5 bases, and 8 bases stayed unmatched. The CDR3 extends over 15 amino acids. Germline values: CDR1 LNHDA, CDR2 SQIVND (reference sequence). CDR3 in amino acids: CASSPGTGPNEKLFF. The CDR3 DNA reads TGTGCCAGTAGCCCAGGGACAGGACCAAATGAAAAACTGTTTTTT.

The V gene is TRBV5-1, the J gene TRBJ1-2; the match to TRBD1 covers 8 bases. CDR3 length: 15 amino acids. Germline V CDR1 and CDR2: SGHRS, YFSETQ. J gave up 2 bases and V 2 bases, and 5 bases lay outside the gene matches. This CDR3 is CASSLDQGANYGYTF. The CDR3 coding sequence is TGCGCCAGCAGCTTAGACCAGGGGGCAAACTATGGCTACACCTTC.

This chain links TRBV11-3 with TRBJ2-1; 7 bases are a match to TRBD2. Unmatched junction bases numbered 11, after V lost 5 bases and J lost 1 base. This CDR3 contains 17 residues. Germline lookup yields CDR1 SGHNT and CDR2 YENEEA. The CDR3 region has the DNA TGTGCCAGCAGCCGCGGGGGAGCGGGTTCATCCTACAATGAGCAGTTCTTC. It specifies CASSRGGAGSSYNEQFF.

This clone was detected once. The V call is TRBV5-5, the J call TRBJ1-1; D is unclear. Germline values: CDR1 SGHKS, CDR2 YYEKEE (reference sequence). The CDR3 loop spans 15 amino acids. V was cut by 1 base and J by 2 bases, with 12 bases left in between. CDR3 protein: CASSLLSPPNTEAFF. The CDR3 DNA sequence: TGTGCCAGCAGCTTGTTGAGTCCCCCAAACACTGAAGCTTTCTTT.

The chain employs TRBV25-1 and TRBJ1-2; 11 nucleotides line up with TRBD1. V gave up 3 bases and J gave up 8 bases; unmatched junction bases: 2. Germline V lookup: CDR1 MGHDK, CDR2 SYGVNS. This CDR3 has 13 amino acids. CDR3 DNA sequence: TGTGCCAGCAGTGAGGGACAGGGGGTAGGCTACACCTTC. Its translation is CASSEGQGVGYTF.

The CDR3 loop is CASTLGLYEQYF. The DNA for the CDR3 is TGTGCCAGCACCCTAGGACTCTACGAGCAGTACTTC. The chain recombines TRBV2 with TRBJ2-7; TRBD2 might be the D (5 bases). This CDR3 contains 12 residues. Germline V gene sequence: CDR1 SNHLY, CDR2 FYNNEI. The V end lost 7 bases, the J end lost 3 bases, and 10 bases lay between the germline ends.

This clone was detected only once. Other DNA sequences in this sample translate to the same CDR3. The rearrangement uses TRBV5-1 and TRBJ1-6, with 9 bases matching TRBD1. Germline CDR1 SGHRS, CDR2 YFSETQ. Trimming cost V 6 bases and J 6 bases; bases outside gene matches: 4. This CDR3 region has 14 residues. In DNA form, the CDR3 reads TGCGCCAGCACATGGGGACAGGGTAATTCACCCCTCCACTTT. Translated: CASTWGQGNSPLHF.

This clone was seen more than once but under ten times. The chain joins TRBV4-3 to TRBJ2-7; 9 nucleotides match TRBD2. CDR1 and CDR2 (germline): LGHNA, YSLEER. V shed 0 bases and J 6 bases; nucleotides not matched to a gene: 9. The CDR3 spans 16 residues. The CDR3 protein is CASSQDHLAGSAEQYF. CDR3 bases: TGCGCCAGCAGCCAAGATCACCTAGCGGGGTCCGCCGAGCAGTACTTC.

This clone was recorded once. The chain carries TRBV18 and TRBJ1-2, with D possibly matching TRBD1 (5 bases). The V gene lost 2 bases and the J gene lost 10 bases, with 17 bases spanning the gap. CDR1 is KGHSH, CDR2 LQKENI, per germline. The length of the CDR3 is 14 residues. CDR3 bases: TGTGCCAGCTCACCAAGGCTTCAGGGTGAATCCTACACCTTC. Its protein product is CASSPRLQGESYTF.

This clone was picked up one time. The CDR3 reads CASSFDRWNTEAFF. CDR3 bases: TGTGCCAGCAGCTTCGACAGGTGGAACACTGAAGCTTTCTTT. This rearrangement joins TRBV11-2 to TRBJ1-1, with D perhaps matching TRBD1 (6 bases). Germline V gives CDR1 SGHAT, CDR2 FQNNGV. The CDR3 loop spans 14 amino acids. Between the trimmed V and J ends, which lost 3 bases and 1 base, there was a span of 9 bases.

The chain joins TRBV7-9 to TRBJ1-2, with D perhaps TRBD1 (6 bases). This CDR3 has 15 residues. V dropped 7 bases and J dropped 5 bases, with 20 bases sitting between them. Germline V gene sequence: CDR1 SEHNR, CDR2 FQNEAQ (reference sequence). This CDR3 is CASTSPAAGEYGYTF. Here the CDR3 DNA reads TGTGCCAGCACCTCTCCAGCCGCAGGGGAGTATGGCTACACCTTC. Full variable domain (outside the CDR3, taken from reference TRBV7-9 and TRBJ1-2): DTGVSQNPRHKITKRGQNVTFRCDPISEHNRLYWYRQTLGQGPEFLTYFQNEAQLEKSRLLSDRFSAERPKGSFSTLEIQRTEQGDSAMYLCASTSPAAGEYGYTFGSGTRLTVV.

The chain carries TRBV19 and TRBJ2-6; D is unclear. This CDR3 is built from 16 residues. Trimming took off 4 bases at V and 2 bases at J, with 12 bases between the two ends. Germline V gene lookup returns CDR1 LNHDA and CDR2 SQIVND (reference sequence). This CDR3 is CASSSPQVPGANVLTF. CDR3 coding DNA: TGTGCCAGTAGTAGCCCGCAGGTCCCTGGGGCCAACGTCCTGACTTTC.

The chain uses TRBV9 and TRBJ2-7, with 8 bases aligning to TRBD1. Germline loops: CDR1 SGDLS, CDR2 YYNGEE. The CDR3 sequence is 15 residues long. After removal of 0 bases from V and 3 bases from J, the junction contained 5 bases not matched to a gene. The CDR3 loop is CASSVGTGGIYEQYF. CDR3 coding DNA: TGTGCCAGCAGCGTAGGTACAGGGGGAATCTACGAGCAGTACTTC.

The chain links TRBV21-1 to TRBJ1-4; TRBD1 is the table's D call, not checked against the DNA. TRBV21-1 is an annotated pseudogene. The CDR3 is made up of 16 amino acids. As DNA, the CDR3 is TGTGCCAGCAGCAAACCCCAGGCCGTCTCAAGTGGAAAACTGTTTTTT. Its protein product is CASSKPQAVSSGKLFF.

The chain uses TRBV5-4 and TRBJ2-7; the match to TRBD2 covers 7 bases. Germline trimming cut 0 bases from V and 0 bases from J; bases unmatched to any gene: 9. CDR3 length: 17 amino acids. Germline CDR1 is SGHNT and CDR2 is YYREEE (reference sequence). CDR3 protein: CASSLDPLADYSYEQYF. CDR3 sequence (DNA): TGTGCCAGCAGCTTGGACCCTCTAGCGGATTACTCCTACGAGCAGTACTTC.

V and J are TRBV12-5 and TRBJ2-7, with D possibly being TRBD1 (5 bases). CDR1 and CDR2 (germline): LGHNT, FRNRAP. The CDR3 is 16 amino acids. V was pared by 1 base and J by 0 bases, with 13 bases between. CDR3 DNA: TGTGCTAGTGGTTTGGGAACAGGTCACTTCTCCTACGAGCAGTACTTC. Protein product: CASGLGTGHFSYEQYF.

In DNA, the CDR3 is TGTGCCAGCAGCTTTGGGGGCACGGGCAATCAGCCCCAGCATTTT. It yields the protein CASSFGGTGNQPQHF. The chain links TRBV7-2 to TRBJ1-5; tentatively, D is TRBD1 (6 bases). This CDR3 contains 15 residues. Germline V gene lookup returns CDR1 SGHTA and CDR2 FQGNSA. Trimming took 3 bases from V and 2 from J, leaving 11 bases between them.

V usage is TRBV29-1 and J usage is TRBJ2-1; a weak D match, TRBD2 (6 bases). The CDR3 totals 11 residues. Germline values: CDR1 SQVTM, CDR2 ANQGSEA. V lost 4 bases, J lost 8 bases, and 9 bases lay in between. This CDR3 is CSVATGDEQFF. The CDR3 region has the DNA TGCAGCGTTGCGACGGGGGATGAGCAGTTCTTC.

The chain recombines TRBV6-5 with TRBJ2-1, with D possibly being TRBD2 (5 bases). CDR1 and CDR2 (germline): MNHEY, SVGAGI. This CDR3 comprises 16 residues. Trimming took off 0 bases at V and 7 bases at J, with 16 bases between the two ends. This CDR3 reads CASSYSGFPGENEQFF. DNA of the CDR3: TGTGCCAGCAGTTACTCAGGTTTCCCTGGGGAGAATGAGCAGTTCTTC.

V usage is TRBV29-1 and J usage is TRBJ2-7; 9 nucleotides line up with TRBD1. The CDR3 totals 15 residues. With 7 bases clipped from V and 0 bases from J, the junction kept 10 bases outside the gene matches. Germline loops: CDR1 SQVTM, CDR2 ANQGSEA. CDR3 in DNA: TGCAGCGCCGCACGTGGACAGGGGATCTCCTACGAGCAGTACTTC. It translates to CSAARGQGISYEQYF.

This rearrangement joins TRBV7-9 to TRBJ2-6, with no clear D. The CDR3 covers 14 residues. Trimming took off 5 bases at V and 0 bases at J, with 5 bases between the two ends. Germline values: CDR1 SEHNR, CDR2 FQNEAQ (reference sequence). The CDR3, as DNA: TGTGCCAGCAGCGAGAGCTCTGGGGCCAACGTCCTGACTTTC. This codes for CASSESSGANVLTF.

V and J are TRBV7-2 and TRBJ2-3, with D possibly TRBD2 on 6 matching bases. The V gene lost 1 base and the J gene lost 1 base, with 12 bases spanning the gap. Per germline, CDR1 SGHTA and CDR2 FQGNSA. The CDR3 contains 16 residues. CDR3 DNA sequence: TGTGCCAGCAGCTTAGATACGGGAGCGCGCACAGATACGCAGTATTTT. The encoded protein is CASSLDTGARTDTQYF.

The rearrangement links TRBV27 to TRBJ2-7, with TRBD2 as a possible D gene (6 bases). With 2 bases removed from V and 0 bases from J, the gap between germline ends came to 14 bases. The CDR3 contains 16 residues. Germline V gene lookup returns CDR1 MNHEY and CDR2 SMNVEV (reference sequence). CDR3 protein: CASSLIGLGSSYEQYF. In nucleotides, the CDR3 is TGTGCCAGCAGTTTAATCGGTCTCGGGAGCTCCTACGAGCAGTACTTC.

The V gene is TRBV9, the J gene TRBJ2-1, with a tentative D call TRBD2 (6 bases). From germline, CDR1 is SGDLS and CDR2 YYNGEE. The CDR3 covers 15 residues. V lost 6 bases and J lost 5, with 18 bases in between. This CDR3 is CASNQGGTIHNEQFF. CDR3 nucleotides: TGTGCCAGCAACCAGGGCGGGACGATCCACAATGAGCAGTTCTTC.

This chain joins TRBV27 and TRBJ2-1, with 10 bases identical to TRBD1. The CDR3 length is 16 residues. J gave up 8 bases and V 4 bases, and 11 bases lay outside the gene matches. The V gene's germline CDR1 is MNHEY and CDR2 SMNVEV (reference sequence). CDR3 sequence (DNA): TGTGCCAGCAGTTCTAGGGACAGGGGAGGCCTTGATGAGCAGTTCTTC. Translated: CASSSRDRGGLDEQFF.

V is TRBV9 and J is TRBJ2-7, with TRBD1 as a possible D gene (6 bases). Trimming shortened V by 0 bases and J by 6 bases, and 13 bases separated the two germline ends. CDR1 and CDR2 (germline): SGDLS, YYNGEE. CDR3 size: 14 residues. CDR3 sequence (DNA): TGTGCCAGCAGCGTAGGCCAGGGGCCAGGCGAGCAGTACTTC. Translating it yields CASSVGQGPGEQYF. The full variable domain, completed using reference TRBV9 and TRBJ2-7, is DSGVTQTPKHLITATGQRVTLRCSPRSGDLSVYWYQQSLDQGLQFLIQYYNGEERAKGNILERFSAQQFPDLHSELNLSSLELGDSALYFCASSVGQGPGEQYFGPGTRLTVT.